These 18 T cell receptor beta chains originate from one sample sequenced in a study of cytomegalovirus exposure and HLA in healthy donors (dated by TCRdb to 2016 to 2017). The library was prepared using the immunoSEQ multiplex PCR assay. TCRdb stores this immuneACCESS table with in-frame sequences only. Part of the clones is absent; in the studies checked, under half of the shortfall reflects unresolved V genes, and no reason is known for the rest. The sample table shows approximately 76,000 clones, and around 94% are seen once. The top ten clonotypes cover about 3.3% of the sample. The material sequenced was PBMCs. Receptors originate from a woman between 18 and 30 years old in good health and CMV-seropositive.

V usage is TRBV6-6 and J usage is TRBJ1-2; the D gene is possibly TRBD1 (5 bases). V lost 0 bases and J 2 bases, leaving 7 bases between the germline ends. Germline V gene lookup returns CDR1 MNHNY and CDR2 SVGAGI (reference sequence). This CDR3 is 14 amino acids long. The CDR3 sequence: CASSYSPGNYGYTF. The CDR3 nucleotides read TGTGCCAGCAGTTACTCTCCAGGGAACTATGGCTACACCTTC.

This sequence joins TRBV15 and TRBJ1-2; D is ambiguous. Germline V gives CDR1 LNHNV, CDR2 YYDKDF (reference sequence). This CDR3 comprises 13 residues. V was cut by 0 bases and J by 5 bases, with 7 bases left in between. CDR3 region: CATSRDSGYGYTF. The CDR3 nucleotides read TGTGCCACCAGCAGAGATTCGGGGTATGGCTACACCTTC.

The genes are TRBV6-4 and TRBJ1-1; D may be TRBD1 (5 bases). The CDR3 contains 16 residues. The germline V gene has CDR1 MRHNA and CDR2 SNTAGT. The V end lost 9 bases, the J end lost 1 base, and 21 bases lay between the germline ends. The chain's CDR3 is CASSPRGDSSNTEAFF. The CDR3 bases are TGTGCCAGTAGTCCCCGCGGAGACAGCTCGAACACTGAAGCTTTCTTT.

V gene TRBV15 combines with J gene TRBJ1-4, with TRBD1 as a possible D gene (6 bases). The CDR3 consists of 14 residues. Germline V CDR1 and CDR2: LNHNV, YYDKDF (reference sequence). The ends were cut back, 5 bases at V and 4 bases at J, with 11 bases in the middle. CDR3: CATSSGQINEKLFF. The DNA of the CDR3 is TGTGCCACCAGCTCCGGACAGATTAATGAAAAACTGTTTTTT. The variable domain in full, with the rest retrieved from reference TRBV15 and TRBJ1-4, is DAMVIQNPRYQVTQFGKPVTLSCSQTLNHNVMYWYQQKSSQAPKLLFHYYDKDFNNEADTPDNFQSRRPNTSFCFLDIRSPGLGDTAMYLCATSSGQINEKLFFGSGTQLSVL.

V usage is TRBV10-3 and J usage is TRBJ1-2; D perhaps matches TRBD1 (5 bases). The germline CDR1 and CDR2 sequences are ENHRY and SYGVKD. V gave up 3 bases and J gave up 0 bases, with 11 bases separating them. This CDR3 comprises 15 residues. CDR3: CAISEPGGANYGYTF. CDR3 nucleotide sequence: TGTGCCATCAGTGAACCGGGAGGGGCTAACTATGGCTACACCTTC.

V usage is TRBV18 and J usage is TRBJ1-3, with D unresolved. V lost 4 bases to trimming and J lost 12 bases, with 16 bases between them. The CDR3 runs 13 residues. Germline V gene sequence: CDR1 KGHSH, CDR2 LQKENI. The CDR3 sequence: CASSRMEVAIIYF. The CDR3 DNA sequence: TGTGCCAGCTCACGCATGGAGGTGGCCATCATATATTTT.

The chain recombines TRBV11-2 with TRBJ2-7; perhaps TRBD1 as D (6 bases). Looked up from germline, CDR1 is SGHAT and CDR2 is FQNNGV. Trimming stripped 0 bases from V and 2 bases from J, with 17 bases between. The CDR3 covers 17 residues. CDR3 amino acids: CASSLEGWGPDPYEQYF. The CDR3 region has the DNA TGTGCCAGCAGCTTAGAGGGTTGGGGGCCCGATCCCTACGAGCAGTACTTC.

The V call is TRBV7-2, the J call TRBJ2-7; TRBD1 is a possible D gene (6 bases). This CDR3 has 15 residues. Germline V gives CDR1 SGHTA, CDR2 FQGNSA. V dropped 2 bases and J dropped 2 bases, with 13 bases sitting between them. CDR3 coding DNA: TGTGCCAGCAGCTTAAAGGTGGGGGCCACCTACGAGCAGTACTTC. Translation gives CASSLKVGATYEQYF.

V and J are TRBV9 and TRBJ1-3; possibly TRBD1 for D (6 bases). The CDR3 is 14 residues long. The ends were cut back, 3 bases at V and 1 base at J, with 8 bases in the middle. Per germline, CDR1 SGDLS and CDR2 YYNGEE. CDR3 in DNA: TGTGCCAGCAGCGCACAGGGATCTGGAAACACCATATATTTT. Translated: CASSAQGSGNTIYF.

This rearrangement joins TRBV28 to TRBJ1-2; 7 bases align to TRBD1. The ends lost 6 bases at V and 5 bases at J; junction bases unmatched: 12. The CDR3 is made up of 15 amino acids. Looked up from germline, CDR1 is MDHEN and CDR2 is SYDVKM. The DNA of the CDR3 is TGTGCCAGCAGCAGGGGGGAGAGGCGCCTTTATGGCTACACCTTC. Its translation is CASSRGERRLYGYTF.

The chain links TRBV25-1 to TRBJ2-5, with 7 positions matching TRBD2. CDR1 is MGHDK and CDR2 is SYGVNS in the germline V gene. V lost 5 bases to trimming and J lost 3 bases; unmatched junction nucleotides: 12. This CDR3 comprises 16 residues. The CDR3 region has the DNA TGTGCCAGCAGTCTAAGAACCGGGACTATTAAAGAGACCCAGTACTTC. Translated, it gives CASSLRTGTIKETQYF.

The chain links TRBV4-2 to TRBJ2-3; TRBD2 agrees at 10 bases. From germline, CDR1 is LGHNA and CDR2 YNFKEQ. This CDR3 contains 16 residues. V shed 0 bases, J shed 6 bases, and the junction held 6 bases outside the gene matches. For the CDR3, the DNA is TGTGCCAGCAGCCAAGATGGGCTAGCGGGGGCGGATACGCAGTATTTT. Amino acid sequence: CASSQDGLAGADTQYF.

The J gene is TRBJ1-1, the V gene TRBV7-8; tentative D call: TRBD1 (5 bases). This CDR3 spans 16 amino acids. Trimming removed 0 bases from V and 0 bases from J, with 11 bases in between. Germline V gene data show CDR1 as SGHVS and CDR2 as FQNEAQ. In DNA, the CDR3 is TGTGCCAGCAGCTTAGCCTGGGGGGGGATGAACACTGAAGCTTTCTTT. Amino acids: CASSLAWGGMNTEAFF.

The J gene is TRBJ1-5, the V gene TRBV4-1, with D perhaps TRBD1 (5 bases). Germline V gene data show CDR1 as MGHRA and CDR2 as YSYEKL. Trimming cost V 1 base and J 4 bases, with 14 bases left between them. CDR3 length: 16 amino acids. The CDR3: CASSQVWDSRNQPQHF. The CDR3, as DNA: TGCGCCAGCAGCCAAGTCTGGGACTCGAGGAATCAGCCCCAGCATTTT.

V is TRBV20-1 and J is TRBJ2-7, with D uncertain. The germline V and J ends were trimmed by 3 bases and 3 bases, with 3 bases remaining between them. The V gene's germline CDR1 is DFQATT and CDR2 SNEGSKA (reference sequence). The CDR3 is made up of 10 amino acids. CDR3: CSARSYEQYF. Here the CDR3 DNA reads TGCAGTGCTAGGAGCTACGAGCAGTACTTC.

The chain employs TRBV6-5 and TRBJ1-1; D gene uncertain. The CDR3 has 13 residues. Germline loops: CDR1 MNHEY, CDR2 SVGAGI. With 5 bases removed from V and 2 bases from J, the gap between germline ends came to 9 bases. CDR3 sequence reads: CASSPIPNTEAFF. The CDR3 bases are TGTGCCAGCAGTCCCATCCCAAACACTGAAGCTTTCTTT.

The chain couples TRBV28 to TRBJ2-5, with 9 bases identical to TRBD1. J lost 5 bases, V lost 5 bases, and 9 bases had no gene match. The CDR3 extends over 15 amino acids. Germline lookup yields CDR1 MDHEN and CDR2 SYDVKM. CDR3 sequence reads: CASSHGTGRTETQYF. DNA of the CDR3: TGTGCCAGCAGTCACGGGACAGGGCGGACCGAGACCCAGTACTTC.

This rearrangement joins TRBV5-1 to TRBJ2-1; D is unresolved. The CDR3 spans 13 residues. In germline, CDR1 is SGHRS, CDR2 YFSETQ. Trimming stripped 2 bases from V and 5 bases from J, with 8 bases between. CDR3: CASSFGLDNEQFF. CDR3 bases: TGCGCCAGCAGCTTTGGCCTGGACAATGAGCAGTTCTTC.